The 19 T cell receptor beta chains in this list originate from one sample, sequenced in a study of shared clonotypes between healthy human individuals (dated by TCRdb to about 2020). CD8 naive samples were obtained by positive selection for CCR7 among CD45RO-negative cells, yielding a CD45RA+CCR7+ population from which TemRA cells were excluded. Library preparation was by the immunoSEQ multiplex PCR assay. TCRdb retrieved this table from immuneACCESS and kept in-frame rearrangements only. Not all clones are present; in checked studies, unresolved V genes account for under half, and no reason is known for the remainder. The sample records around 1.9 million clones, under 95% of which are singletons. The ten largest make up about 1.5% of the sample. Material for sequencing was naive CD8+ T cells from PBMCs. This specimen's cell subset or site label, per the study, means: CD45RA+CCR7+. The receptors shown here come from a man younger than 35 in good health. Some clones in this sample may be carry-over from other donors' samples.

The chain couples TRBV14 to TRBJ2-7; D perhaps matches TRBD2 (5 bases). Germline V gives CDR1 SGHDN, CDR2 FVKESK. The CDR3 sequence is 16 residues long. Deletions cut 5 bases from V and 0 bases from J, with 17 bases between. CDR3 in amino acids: CASSESFGISSYEQYF. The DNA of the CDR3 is TGTGCCAGCAGCGAGAGTTTCGGGATCAGCTCCTACGAGCAGTACTTC. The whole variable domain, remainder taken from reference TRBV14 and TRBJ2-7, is EAGVTQFPSHSVIEKGQTVTLRCDPISGHDNLYWYRRVMGKEIKFLLHFVKESKQDESGMPNNRFLAERTGGTYSTLKVQPAELEDSGVYFCASSESFGISSYEQYFGPGTRLTVT.

CDR3 DNA: TGTGCCAGCAGCTCTGACGACAGCCCGAACACTGAAGCTTTCTTT. Its protein is CASSSDDSPNTEAFF. The rearrangement links TRBV5-6 to TRBJ1-1; D is possibly TRBD1 (5 bases). Trimming pared 3 bases from V and 1 base from J, leaving 13 bases between. The germline gives CDR1 SGHDT, CDR2 YYEEEE. This CDR3 is 15 amino acids long.

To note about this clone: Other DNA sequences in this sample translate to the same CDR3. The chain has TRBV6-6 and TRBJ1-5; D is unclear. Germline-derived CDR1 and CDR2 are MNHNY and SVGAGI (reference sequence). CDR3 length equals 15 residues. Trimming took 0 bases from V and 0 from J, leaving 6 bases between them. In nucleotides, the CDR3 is TGTGCCAGCAGTTACTCCCGGGATAGCAATCAGCCCCAGCATTTT. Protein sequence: CASSYSRDSNQPQHF.

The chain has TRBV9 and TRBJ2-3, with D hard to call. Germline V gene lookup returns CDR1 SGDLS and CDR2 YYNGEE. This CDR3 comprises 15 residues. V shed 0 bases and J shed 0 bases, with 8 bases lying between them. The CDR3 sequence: CASSVAASSTDTQYF. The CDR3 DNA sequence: TGTGCCAGCAGCGTAGCAGCGTCTAGCACAGATACGCAGTATTTT.

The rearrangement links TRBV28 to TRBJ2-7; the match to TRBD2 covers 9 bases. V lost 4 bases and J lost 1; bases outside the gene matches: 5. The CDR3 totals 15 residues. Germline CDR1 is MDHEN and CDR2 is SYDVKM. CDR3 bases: TGTGCCAGCAGTTCTAGACTAGCGGTTTCCTACGAGCAGTACTTC. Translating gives CASSSRLAVSYEQYF.

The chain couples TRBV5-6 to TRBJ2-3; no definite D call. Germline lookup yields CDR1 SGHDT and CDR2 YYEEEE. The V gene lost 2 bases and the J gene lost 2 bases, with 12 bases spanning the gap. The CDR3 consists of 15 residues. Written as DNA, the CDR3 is TGTGCCAGCAGCTTAACGGTGACGCACACAGATACGCAGTATTTT. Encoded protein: CASSLTVTHTDTQYF.

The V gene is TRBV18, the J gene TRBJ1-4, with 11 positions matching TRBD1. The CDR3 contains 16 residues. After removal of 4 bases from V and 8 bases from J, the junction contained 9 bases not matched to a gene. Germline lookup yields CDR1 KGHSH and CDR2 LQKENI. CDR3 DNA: TGTGCCAGCTCACAAGGGACAGGGGGATTAGAGGAAAAACTGTTTTTT. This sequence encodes CASSQGTGGLEEKLFF. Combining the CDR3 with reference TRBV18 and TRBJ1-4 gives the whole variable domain NAGVMQNPRHLVRRRGQEARLRCSPMKGHSHVYWYRQLPEEGLKFMVYLQKENIIDESGMPKERFSAEFPKEGPSILRIQQVVRGDSAAYFCASSQGTGGLEEKLFFGSGTQLSVL.

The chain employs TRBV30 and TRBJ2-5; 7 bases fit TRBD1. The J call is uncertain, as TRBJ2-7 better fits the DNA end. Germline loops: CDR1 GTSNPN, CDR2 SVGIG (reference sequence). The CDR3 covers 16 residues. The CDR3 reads CAWSARGRQSIYEQYF. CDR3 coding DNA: TGTGCCTGGAGTGCAAGGGGGCGCCAGTCTATCTACGAGCAGTACTTC.

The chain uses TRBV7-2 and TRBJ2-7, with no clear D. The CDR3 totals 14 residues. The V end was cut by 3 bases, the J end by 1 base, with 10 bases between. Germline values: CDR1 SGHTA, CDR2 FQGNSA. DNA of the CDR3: TGTGCCAGCAGCTTCATTAGGGATTCCTACGAGCAGTACTTC. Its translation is CASSFIRDSYEQYF.

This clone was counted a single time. DNA of the CDR3: TGCGCCAGCAGCCCGCGGGAGAGCTCCTACAATGAGCAGTTCTTC. This codes for CASSPRESSYNEQFF. The rearrangement links TRBV4-1 to TRBJ2-1, with TRBD2 identical over 7 bases. The germline CDR1 and CDR2 sequences are MGHRA and YSYEKL. Trimming took 4 bases from V and 0 from J; bases not matched to a gene: 3. The CDR3 sequence is 15 residues long.

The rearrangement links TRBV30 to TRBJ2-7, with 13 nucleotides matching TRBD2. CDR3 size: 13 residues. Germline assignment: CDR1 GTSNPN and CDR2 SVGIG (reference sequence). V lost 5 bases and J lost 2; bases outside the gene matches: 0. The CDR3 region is CAWGLAGAYEQYF. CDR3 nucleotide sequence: TGTGCCTGGGGACTAGCGGGAGCCTACGAGCAGTACTTC.

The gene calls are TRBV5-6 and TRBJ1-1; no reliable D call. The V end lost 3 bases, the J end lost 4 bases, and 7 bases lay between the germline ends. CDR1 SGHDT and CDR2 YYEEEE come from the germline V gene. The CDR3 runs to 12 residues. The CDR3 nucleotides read TGTGCCAGCAGCTACTACGGCACTGAAGCTTTCTTT. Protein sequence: CASSYYGTEAFF.

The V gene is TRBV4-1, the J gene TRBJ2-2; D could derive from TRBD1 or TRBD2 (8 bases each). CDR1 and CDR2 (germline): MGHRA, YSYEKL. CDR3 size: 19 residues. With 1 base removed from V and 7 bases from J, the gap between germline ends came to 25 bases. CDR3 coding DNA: TGCGCCAGCAGCCAAGTTTGGACAGGGATCGGGAGGGGCGGCGGGGAGCTGTTTTTT. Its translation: CASSQVWTGIGRGGGELFF.

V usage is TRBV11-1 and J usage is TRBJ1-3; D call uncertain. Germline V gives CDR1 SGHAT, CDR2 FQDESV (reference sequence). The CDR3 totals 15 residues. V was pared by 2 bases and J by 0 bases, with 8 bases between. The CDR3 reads CASSLFDNSGNTIYF. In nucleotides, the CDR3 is TGTGCCAGCAGCTTATTCGACAACTCTGGAAACACCATATATTTT.

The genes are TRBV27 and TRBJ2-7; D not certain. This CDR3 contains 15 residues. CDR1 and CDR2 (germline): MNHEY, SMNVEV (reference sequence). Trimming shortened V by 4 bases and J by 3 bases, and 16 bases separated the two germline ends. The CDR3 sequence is CASSSSGPEIYEQYF. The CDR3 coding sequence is TGTGCCAGCAGTTCATCCGGGCCAGAGATCTACGAGCAGTACTTC.

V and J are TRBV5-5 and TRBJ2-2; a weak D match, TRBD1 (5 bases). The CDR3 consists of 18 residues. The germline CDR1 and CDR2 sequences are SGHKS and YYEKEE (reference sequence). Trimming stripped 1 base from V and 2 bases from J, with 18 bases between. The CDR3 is CASSLMGMGRANTGELFF. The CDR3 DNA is TGTGCCAGCAGCTTGATGGGGATGGGCAGGGCCAACACCGGGGAGCTGTTTTTT. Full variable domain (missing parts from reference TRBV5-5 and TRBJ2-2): DAGVTQSPTHLIKTRGQQVTLRCSPISGHKSVSWYQQVLGQGPQFIFQYYEKEERGRGNFPDRFSARQFPNYSSELNVNALLLGDSALYLCASSLMGMGRANTGELFFGEGSRLTVL.

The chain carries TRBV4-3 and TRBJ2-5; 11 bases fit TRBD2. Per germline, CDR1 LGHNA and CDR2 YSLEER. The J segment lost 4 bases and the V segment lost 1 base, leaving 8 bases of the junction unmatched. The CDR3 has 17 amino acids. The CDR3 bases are TGCGCCAGCAGCCAAGGCCCTCCCGGGACTAGCGGAGAGACCCAGTACTTC. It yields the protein CASSQGPPGTSGETQYF.

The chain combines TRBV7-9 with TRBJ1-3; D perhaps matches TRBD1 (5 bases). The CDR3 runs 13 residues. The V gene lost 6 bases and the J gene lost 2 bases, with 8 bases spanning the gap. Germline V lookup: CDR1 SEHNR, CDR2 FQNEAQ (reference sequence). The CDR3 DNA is TGTGCCAGCAGGGGGACCGCTGGAAACACCATATATTTT. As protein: CASRGTAGNTIYF.

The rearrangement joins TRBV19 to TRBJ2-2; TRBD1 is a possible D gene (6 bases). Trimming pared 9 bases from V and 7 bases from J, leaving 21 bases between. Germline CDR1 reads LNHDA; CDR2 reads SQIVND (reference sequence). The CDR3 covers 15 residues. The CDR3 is CASYVPGVVGGELFF. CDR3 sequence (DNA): TGTGCCAGCTATGTTCCAGGGGTCGTCGGCGGGGAGCTGTTTTTT.